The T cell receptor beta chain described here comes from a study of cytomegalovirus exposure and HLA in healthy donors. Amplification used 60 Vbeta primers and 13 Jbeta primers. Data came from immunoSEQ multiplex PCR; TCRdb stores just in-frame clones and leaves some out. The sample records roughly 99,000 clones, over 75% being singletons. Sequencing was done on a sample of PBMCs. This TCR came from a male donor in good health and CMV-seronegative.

CDR3 DNA: TGTGCCATCAAGATGGGGGGAGGCATGAACACTGAAGCTTTCTTT. Amino acid sequence: CAIKMGGGMNTEAFF. The chain joins TRBV10-3 to TRBJ1-1; a weak D match, TRBD1 (5 bases). V gave up 7 bases and J gave up 0 bases, with 15 bases separating them. Germline CDR1 reads ENHRY; CDR2 reads SYGVKD. The CDR3 length is 15 residues.